Listed below are T cell receptor beta chains from one sample, sequenced in a study of T and B cells in COVID-19 patients. TCRdb used MiXCR to reprocess the multiplex PCR reads, holding one entry per CDR3 protein. The profile shows more than 9,500 distinct CDR3 sequences, about 31% of them singletons. The sequenced material came from blood. These TCRs come from a human donor who had recovered from COVID-19. CDR3s include the opening cysteine and the closing phenylalanine or tryptophan. The D gene is left open where the match is weak. Clone sizes are given selectively: once, few, many, or a class where the clone is expanded.

>TRBJ2-1|.|TRBD2|TRBV18
TGTGCCAGCTCACCCATCGGACTAGCGGGAACCAATGAGCAGTTCTTC
CASSPIGLAGTNEQFF
>TRBJ2-2|many|TRBD2|TRBV18
TGTGCCAGCTCACCACAGCACGGGAGGGCCCTCGGGGAGCTGTTTTTT
CASSPQHGRALGELFF
>TRBJ2-3|few|.|TRBV5-1
TGCGCCAGCAGCTTGGCCCTAGCACAAGATACGCAGTATTTT
CASSLALAQDTQYF
>TRBJ2-1|.|TRBD2|TRBV19
TGTGCCAGTAGTCCTCTCAGGGGGACTAGCGGGAGGTGGGACAATGAGCAGTTCTTC
CASSPLRGTSGRWDNEQFF
>TRBJ2-2|medium-sized|TRBD1|TRBV19
TGTGCCAGTAGTATAGTGGTGACAGGGGATTTGACCGGGGAGCTGTTTTTT
CASSIVVTGDLTGELFF
>TRBJ2-7|.|.|TRBV12-3/TRBV12-4
TGTGCCAGCGGCCGGACTGGGACCTACGAGCAGTACTTC
CASGRTGTYEQYF
>TRBJ2-7|few|TRBD1|TRBV14
TGTGCCAGCAGCCCGGGACAGAACTACGAGCAGTACTTC
CASSPGQNYEQYF
>TRBJ2-5|.|.|TRBV20-1
TGCAGTGCTACAGGAGCTCAAGAGACCCAGTACTTC
CSATGAQETQYF
>TRBJ2-7|few|.|TRBV18
TGTGCCAGCTCACCCCCTGGGGGAACCTACGAGCAGTACTTC
CASSPPGGTYEQYF
>TRBJ2-7|few|.|TRBV27
TGTGCCAGCAGTCTCCCCGGGGCGGGACCCTACGAGCAGTACTTC
CASSLPGAGPYEQYF
>TRBJ2-2|.|.|TRBV29-1
TGCAGCGTTGAACGACAGACCAAGGAGCTGTTTTTT
CSVERQTKELFF
>TRBJ1-1|medium-sized|.|TRBV29-1
TGCAGCGGTAGCAGGGAGAACACTGAAGCTTTCTTT
CSGSRENTEAFF
>TRBJ1-1|medium-sized|.|TRBV19
TGTGCCAGTAAGGAACAGCTGAACACTGAAGCTTTCTTT
CASKEQLNTEAFF
>TRBJ2-2|few|.|TRBV7-2
TGTGCCAGCAGCTTGACTTTATTGAACACCGGGGAGCTGTTTTTT
CASSLTLLNTGELFF
>TRBJ2-5|medium-sized|.|TRBV29-1
TGCAGCGTTTACAAATACCAAGAGACCCAGTACTTC
CSVYKYQETQYF
>TRBJ1-3|.|.|TRBV19
TGTGCCAGTAGCACGGCGGGCTCTGGAAACACCATATATTTT
CASSTAGSGNTIYF
>TRBJ1-3|.|.|TRBV6-2/TRBV6-3
TGTGCCAGCAGTTACTCGCGGACGGTGGGGTCCGGAAACACCATATATTTT
CASSYSRTVGSGNTIYF
>TRBJ2-1|medium-sized|.|TRBV19
TGTGCCAGTCTTGAACCGAACCTCCTAATACAGTTCTTC
CASLEPNLLIQFF
>TRBJ2-1|medium-sized|.|TRBV6-5
TGTGCCAGCAGAACCGACAGGGAGCAGTTCTTC
CASRTDREQFF
>TRBJ2-7|.|TRBD2|TRBV28
TGTGCCAGCAGTTTAGAACTAGCGGGGCCGTTGGGGAACGAGCAGTACTTC
CASSLELAGPLGNEQYF
>TRBJ2-5|medium-sized|.|TRBV12-3/TRBV12-4
TGTGCCAGCAGTGTGACTGGAAAAGAGACCCAGTACTTC
CASSVTGKETQYF
>TRBJ2-6|medium-sized|.|TRBV19
TGTGCCAGTAGTATCCGAGACAAGGGGGCTGGGGCCAACGTCCTGACTTTC
CASSIRDKGAGANVLTF
>TRBJ2-2|medium-sized|.|TRBV11-3
TGTGCCAGCAGTCCCCCGGTAGGAAGTAACACCGGGGAGCTGTTTTTT
CASSPPVGSNTGELFF
>TRBJ2-7|.|.|TRBV6-2/TRBV6-3
TGTGCCAGCAGTTTTGGTCGGAGAGGTACCTACGAGCAGTACTTC
CASSFGRRGTYEQYF
>TRBJ1-2|.|TRBD1|TRBV6-5
TGTGCCAGCAGTTACTCAGGGACAGGTGGCTACACCTTC
CASSYSGTGGYTF
>TRBJ2-7|medium-sized|.|TRBV19
TGTGCCAGTAGTAGTGGCTCCTACGAGCAGTACTTC
CASSSGSYEQYF
>TRBJ1-1|.|TRBD1|TRBV29-1
TGCAGCGTACAGACAGGGGGGGTTCGGGGCACTGAAGCTTTCTTT
CSVQTGGVRGTEAFF
>TRBJ1-3|few|.|TRBV6-6
TGTGCCAGCAGTCCGCCCCAAGGGAACATATATTTT
CASSPPQGNIYF
>TRBJ2-1|.|.|TRBV5-4
TGTGCCAGCAGCTTAGAAGTGGATAATGAGCAGTTCTTC
CASSLEVDNEQFF
>TRBJ2-6|few|.|TRBV6-4
TGTGCCAGCAGTGACAACTCTGGGGCCAACGTCCTGACTTTC
CASSDNSGANVLTF
>TRBJ2-5|.|TRBD1|TRBV18
TGTGCCAGCTCACCACCGACAGGGGGCGCGGTAGGAGAGACCCAGTACTTC
CASSPPTGGAVGETQYF
>TRBJ2-3|medium-sized|TRBD2|TRBV6-5
TGTGCCAGCGGGCAACTAGCGGGAGGGCCCCTAGATACGCAGTATTTT
CASGQLAGGPLDTQYF
>TRBJ2-4|.|.|TRBV5-4
TGTGCCAGCAGCCCACCGGTTGGGGACATTCAGTACTTC
CASSPPVGDIQYF
>TRBJ2-1|.|.|TRBV11-3
TGTGCCAGCAGCCCGATTGCGAGGGGGCGGGAGGCCTACGAGCAGTTCTTC
CASSPIARGREAYEQFF
>TRBJ2-7|.|.|TRBV20-1
TGCAGTGCTAGTGGCTCAGGGGTAGGCCACGAGCAGTACTTC
CSASGSGVGHEQYF
>TRBJ2-1|.|TRBD1|TRBV12-3/TRBV12-4
TGTGCCAGCAGTTTGGGACAGTTCAATGAGCAGTTCTTC
CASSLGQFNEQFF
>TRBJ2-3|medium-sized|.|TRBV27
TGTGCCAGCAGTTTAGGTAGTAAGGATACGCAGTATTTT
CASSLGSKDTQYF
>TRBJ2-6|many|TRBD2|TRBV5-5
TGTGCCAGCAGCGGCCTAGCGGGAGGCTCTGGGGCCAACGTCCTGACTTTC
CASSGLAGGSGANVLTF
>TRBJ2-7|medium-sized|.|TRBV6-5
TGTGCCAGCCAAGATAGGCCCGAGCAGTACTTC
CASQDRPEQYF
>TRBJ2-1|.|TRBD2|TRBV30
TGTGCCTGGAGCGCCCATACTAGCGGGAGGGATGAGCAGTTCTTC
CAWSAHTSGRDEQFF
>TRBJ2-3|.|TRBD2|TRBV7-2
TGTGCCAGCAGCTTGGCCGGTGCGGGAGTGTCAGATACGCAGTATTTT
CASSLAGAGVSDTQYF
>TRBJ1-4|many|.|TRBV19
TGTGCCACCCCTTCCGGGGGGGAAACTAATGAAAAACTGTTTTTT
CATPSGGETNEKLFF
>TRBJ2-3|few|TRBD2|TRBV4-3
TGCGCCAGCAGCCAAGCGGGAGGGGGGACAGATACGCAGTATTTT
CASSQAGGGTDTQYF
>TRBJ1-2|many|TRBD1|TRBV19
TGTGCCAGTAGTACTGGGGGGACAGGGGACTATGGCTACACCTTC
CASSTGGTGDYGYTF
>TRBJ1-4|many|.|TRBV6-5
TGTGCCAGCAGCACCGGGACCGGGAATGAAAAACTGTTTTTT
CASSTGTGNEKLFF
>TRBJ1-1|.|TRBD1|TRBV30
TGTGCCGGACAGGAACTTATGAACACTGAAGCTTTCTTT
CAGQELMNTEAFF
>TRBJ2-3|medium-sized|TRBD1|TRBV19
TGTGCCAGTACCCAAAGGGGGCGGACCGACCGTACGCAGTATTTT
CASTQRGRTDRTQYF
>TRBJ2-1|few|.|TRBV14
TGTGCCAGCAGCCAAGTCGGCAGGAATGAGCAGTTCTTC
CASSQVGRNEQFF
>TRBJ2-7|medium-sized|TRBD2|TRBV29-1
TGCAGCGTTTTTAGCGGGATTTCCTACGAGCAGTACTTC
CSVFSGISYEQYF
>TRBJ2-1|.|.|TRBV6-5
TGTGCCAGCAGCTTCTCGGGGAGCTCGGTCAATGAGCAGTTCTTC
CASSFSGSSVNEQFF
>TRBJ1-2|.|.|TRBV27
TGTGCCAGCAGTTTCTCGGTACAAGGGACGTCATTTCCAAGGGGCTACACCTTC
CASSFSVQGTSFPRGYTF
>TRBJ2-7|.|.|TRBV11-3
TGTGCCAGCAGCTCCACCTTGGGGCAGTACTTC
CASSSTLGQYF
>TRBJ1-5|few|TRBD1|TRBV6-2/TRBV6-3
TGTGCCAGCACTGTCGGGACAGCAAGAAATCAGCCCCAGCATTTT
CASTVGTARNQPQHF
>TRBJ2-5|.|TRBD2|TRBV24-1
TGTGCCTCCAGTGTGCTAGCGGGAGGACAAGAGACCCAGTACTTC
CASSVLAGGQETQYF